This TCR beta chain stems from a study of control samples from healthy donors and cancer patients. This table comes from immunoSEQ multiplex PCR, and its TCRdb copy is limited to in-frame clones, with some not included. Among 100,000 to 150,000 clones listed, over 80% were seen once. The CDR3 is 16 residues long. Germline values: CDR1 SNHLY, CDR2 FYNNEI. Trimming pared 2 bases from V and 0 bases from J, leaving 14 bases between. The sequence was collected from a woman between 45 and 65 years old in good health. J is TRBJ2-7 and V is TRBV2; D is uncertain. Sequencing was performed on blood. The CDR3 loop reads CASSELGIPSSYEQYF. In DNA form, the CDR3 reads TGTGCCAGCAGTGAATTAGGGATCCCCAGCTCCTACGAGCAGTACTTC.